The clone carrying this T cell receptor (beta chain) was observed at least ten times. Its antigen is currently unknown. Individuals with ophthalmopathy presented a Clinical Activity Score of at least 3, a NOSPECS grade of at least 4 and a duration under 3 months. Uncontrolled infection, other autoimmune disease, pregnancy or lactation led to exclusion. The data derive from a study of T cells in Graves' hyperthyroidism and ophthalmopathy. Study findings and constraints: Blood shared most expanded thyroid clonotypes above 0.001.

RNA transcripts yielded amplified TCR beta CDR3 regions. The HTBI primer set served for first-round RT-PCR of the TCR CDR3. TCRdb passed the multiplex PCR reads through MiXCR, listing each CDR3 protein once. The data contain roughly 650,000 distinct CDR3 sequences, more than 15% of them seen just once; the ten biggest clones take up around 3.5%. Source material: blood. This TCR came from a woman aged 40-49 years with Graves' ophthalmopathy.

The DNA of the CDR3 is TGTGCCAGCCGAGGGACAGGGGGGATAGCTTTCTTT. Protein: CASRGTGGIAFF. This rearrangement joins TRBV6-1 to TRBJ1-1; 11 bases agree with TRBD1. CDR1 and CDR2 (germline): MNHNS, SASEGT. J was trimmed by 10 bases and V by 8 bases; bases with no gene match: 6. The CDR3 is 12 amino acids.